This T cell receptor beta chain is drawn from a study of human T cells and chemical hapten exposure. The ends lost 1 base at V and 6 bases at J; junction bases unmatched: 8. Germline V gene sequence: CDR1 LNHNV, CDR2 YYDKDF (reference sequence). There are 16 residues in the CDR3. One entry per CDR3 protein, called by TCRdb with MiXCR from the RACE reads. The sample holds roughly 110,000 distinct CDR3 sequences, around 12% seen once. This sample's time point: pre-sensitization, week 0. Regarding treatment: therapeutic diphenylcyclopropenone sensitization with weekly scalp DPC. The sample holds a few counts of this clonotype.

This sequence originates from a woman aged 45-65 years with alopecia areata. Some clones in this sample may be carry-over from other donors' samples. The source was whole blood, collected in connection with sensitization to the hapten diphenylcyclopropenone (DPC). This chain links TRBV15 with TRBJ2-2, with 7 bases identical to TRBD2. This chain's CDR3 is CATSRAGAGIPGELFF. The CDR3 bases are TGTGCCACCAGCAGAGCAGGAGCGGGAATCCCCGGGGAGCTGTTTTTT.